This T cell receptor beta chain emerged from a study of shared clonotypes between healthy human individuals. Study-wide findings and caveats: Sequencing depth was expected to influence donor clonotype sharing.

About this clone itself: Its antigen is still unknown.

Some clones are missing from TCRdb's copy, which holds only in-frame ones; the method was immunoSEQ multiplex PCR. Among 2 million to 3 million clones listed, roughly 93% were seen once. With 1 base clipped from V and 0 bases from J, the junction kept 10 bases outside the gene matches. The germline V gene encodes CDR1 SGHNT and CDR2 YYREEE (reference sequence). This CDR3 has 18 amino acids. The sequencing sample was made of naive CD4+ T cells from PBMCs. Subset specified: CD45RA+ positively selected. The TCR sequence derives from a man younger than 30 in good health. Some clones in this sample may be carry-over from other donors' samples. This chain connects TRBV5-4 to TRBJ2-3; TRBD2 aligns across 8 bases. The chain's CDR3 is CASSLLVLAVSSTDTQYF. The CDR3 coding sequence is TGTGCCAGCAGCTTGCTGGTACTAGCGGTCTCTAGCACAGATACGCAGTATTTT.